This T cell receptor (beta chain) comes out of a study of tissue T cells after allogeneic stem cell transplantation. Here immunoSEQ multiplex PCR was the method, and the copy in TCRdb shows in-frame clones only, minus some. Here the sample spans nearly 50,000 clones, roughly four fifths being singletons. In this sample, this clone turned up a few times. The target antigen is unknown. Gene names and germline refer to mouse. The CDR3 end lies 1 residue beyond the end of the read and is filled in from the germline J gene. The study, taken as a whole, reports: Sampling depth was limited, and the cohort was small and clinically varied. Few T cell clones were shared across patients, but motif clusters showed tissue-specific shared signatures. Anatomically similar tissues had similar TCR repertoires within each patient. Tissue-detected TCR repertoire was only partly captured by blood and spleen T cells.

Trimming removed 3 bases at V and 0 bases at J, with 6 bases between. The germline V gene encodes CDR1 NNHDY and CDR2 SYVADS. The CDR3 consists of 14 residues. The material sequenced was sorted cells pooled from one or two spleens. The TCR was taken from a pool of C57BL/6 mice in good health. The chain joins TRBV13-3 to TRBJ1-4, with a tentative D call TRBD1 (6 bases). CDR3 DNA, as far as it was read: TGTGCCAGCAGTGGGACAGTTTCCAACGAAAGATTATTT. Translation: CASSGTVSNERLF. The entire CDR3 sequence reads CASSGTVSNERLFF.